The 24 T cell receptor beta chains presented below share a single source sample, sequenced in a study of blood T cell repertoires in COVID-19. Profiling relied on immunoSEQ multiplex PCR, and the TCRdb table lists in-frame clones only, not all of them. The sample carries more than 95,000 clones, approximately 80% recorded once. Sequenced: peripheral blood. The receptor set was obtained from a man aged 60-69 years with acute or convalescent COVID-19.

This chain connects TRBV6-5 to TRBJ2-7; D possibly corresponds to TRBD2 (5 bases). Germline CDR1 is MNHEY and CDR2 is SVGAGI. The CDR3 length is 12 residues. The germline V and J ends were trimmed by 6 bases and 4 bases, with 10 bases remaining between them. Written as DNA, the CDR3 is TGTGCCAGCAGACCGGGGATTTACGAGCAGTACTTC. Its protein is CASRPGIYEQYF.

The chain couples TRBV11-3 to TRBJ2-3, with unresolved D. The CDR3 is 12 residues long. V dropped 3 bases and J dropped 4 bases, with 5 bases sitting between them. CDR1 and CDR2 (germline): SGHNT, YENEEA. In DNA, the CDR3 is TGTGCCAGCAGCTTCCGGGCAGATACGCAGTATTTT. Translation: CASSFRADTQYF.

This clone has just one count. V and J are TRBV29-1 and TRBJ1-5, with 7 positions matching TRBD1. Trimming removed 5 bases from V and 3 bases from J; junction bases left unmatched: 4. Germline V gene data show CDR1 as SQVTM and CDR2 as ANQGSEA. CDR3 length equals 13 residues. This CDR3 is CSVMGQNNQPQHF. The CDR3 region has the DNA TGCAGCGTTATGGGACAGAACAATCAGCCCCAGCATTTT. The full variable domain, its missing parts supplied by reference TRBV29-1 and TRBJ1-5, is SAVISQKPSRDICQRGTSLTIQCQVDSQVTMMFWYRQQPGQSLTLIATANQGSEATYESGFVIDKFPISRPNLTFSTLTVSNMSPEDSSIYLCSVMGQNNQPQHFGDGTRLSIL.

The J gene is TRBJ2-7, the V gene TRBV24-1, with TRBD2 matching over 12 bases. The CDR3 runs to 15 residues. Trimming removed 2 bases from V and 6 bases from J; junction bases left unmatched: 4. Germline lookup yields CDR1 KGHDR and CDR2 SFDVKD. CDR3 sequence reads: CATSDSGLAGREQYF. The CDR3 DNA sequence: TGTGCCACCAGTGATTCGGGACTAGCGGGCCGCGAGCAGTACTTC.

The chain carries TRBV12-5 and TRBJ2-5, with a tentative D call TRBD2 (5 bases). CDR3 length: 16 residues. V was cut by 6 bases and J by 3 bases, with 20 bases left in between. The germline V gene encodes CDR1 LGHNT and CDR2 FRNRAP. This CDR3 is CASGDHWGATEETQYF. The DNA of the CDR3 is TGTGCTAGTGGGGACCACTGGGGAGCGACTGAAGAGACCCAGTACTTC.

The rearrangement joins TRBV5-1 to TRBJ2-3, with D possibly being TRBD2 (5 bases). Per germline, CDR1 SGHRS and CDR2 YFSETQ. This CDR3 is 14 amino acids long. V shed 2 bases and J shed 0 bases, with 7 bases lying between them. CDR3 amino acids: CASSFERSTDTQYF. The CDR3 region has the DNA TGCGCCAGCAGCTTCGAGCGGAGCACAGATACGCAGTATTTT. The full variable domain, in which reference TRBV5-1 and TRBJ2-3 provide the parts outside the CDR3, is KAGVTQTPRYLIKTRGQQVTLSCSPISGHRSVSWYQQTPGQGLQFLFEYFSETQRNKGNFPGRFSGRQFSNSRSEMNVSTLELGDSALYLCASSFERSTDTQYFGPGTRLTVL.

V gene TRBV5-1 combines with J gene TRBJ2-2; maybe TRBD2 (6 bases). Germline CDR1 reads SGHRS; CDR2 reads YFSETQ. V was shortened by 1 base and J by 4 bases, with 11 bases between the two germline ends. This CDR3 is 15 amino acids long. The CDR3 sequence: CASSLSGLRTGELFF. Written as DNA, the CDR3 is TGCGCCAGCAGCTTGTCGGGACTGCGCACCGGGGAGCTGTTTTTT.

This sequence joins TRBV30 and TRBJ1-5; D possibly corresponds to TRBD1 (5 bases). This CDR3 spans 14 amino acids. V gave up 4 bases and J gave up 2 bases, with 12 bases separating them. Germline V gene lookup returns CDR1 GTSNPN and CDR2 SVGIG (reference sequence). As DNA, the CDR3 is TGTGCCTGGACCCAGGGTTCCGGCAATCAGCCCCAGCATTTT. Translating gives CAWTQGSGNQPQHF.

Only one count was recorded for this clone. The V gene is TRBV28, the J gene TRBJ1-2, with D unclear. Germline V lookup: CDR1 MDHEN, CDR2 SYDVKM. The CDR3 runs 12 residues. V lost 5 bases to trimming and J lost 8 bases, with 12 bases between them. Written as DNA, the CDR3 is TGTGCCAGCAGTCTGACAATCTGGGGCTACACCTTC. Residues: CASSLTIWGYTF.

The chain employs TRBV18 and TRBJ1-1; TRBD1 agrees at 9 bases. V shed 5 bases and J 3 bases; nucleotides not matched to a gene: 4. CDR1 and CDR2 (germline): KGHSH, LQKENI. The CDR3 is made up of 14 amino acids. The CDR3 nucleotides are TGTGCCAGCTCAGGGACAGGGTACGACACTGAAGCTTTCTTT. Protein: CASSGTGYDTEAFF.

The gene calls are TRBV9 and TRBJ2-2; a possible D gene is TRBD2 (6 bases). The CDR3 is 16 amino acids. CDR1 SGDLS and CDR2 YYNGEE come from the germline V gene. V shed 0 bases and J shed 4 bases, with 13 bases lying between them. The CDR3 DNA reads as TGTGCCAGCAGCGTAGTGGGGCGGGGAGGCACCGGGGAGCTGTTTTTT. It is translated as CASSVVGRGGTGELFF.

This chain uses TRBV19 with TRBJ1-5; no definite D call. Deletions cut 6 bases from V and 7 bases from J, with 16 bases between. The CDR3 contains 14 residues. Looked up from germline, CDR1 is LNHDA and CDR2 is SQIVND (reference sequence). CDR3 sequence reads: CASRPPDKPQPQHF. In DNA form, the CDR3 reads TGTGCCAGTAGACCCCCTGACAAACCGCAGCCCCAGCATTTT.

Only one count was recorded for this clone. This rearrangement joins TRBV11-3 to TRBJ1-1; 8 bases match TRBD1. The J segment lost 1 base and the V segment lost 0 bases, leaving 1 base of the junction unmatched. The germline V gene has CDR1 SGHNT and CDR2 YENEEA. The CDR3 extends over 15 amino acids. The chain's CDR3 is CASSLDGQGNTEAFF. CDR3 coding DNA: TGTGCCAGCAGCTTAGATGGACAGGGGAACACTGAAGCTTTCTTT.

The rearrangement links TRBV19 to TRBJ1-6; D unclear. CDR3 size: 14 residues. V gave up 5 bases and J gave up 3 bases, with 8 bases separating them. Germline V gene lookup returns CDR1 LNHDA and CDR2 SQIVND (reference sequence). CDR3 DNA sequence: TGTGCCAGTAGTGAAGGACTCTATAATTCACCCCTCCACTTT. Its translation is CASSEGLYNSPLHF.

CDR3 sequence: CSVVTSIQETQYF. The CDR3 DNA reads TGCAGCGTAGTGACTAGTATTCAAGAGACCCAGTACTTC. The chain uses TRBV29-1 and TRBJ2-5, with TRBD2 as a possible D gene (6 bases). This CDR3 spans 13 amino acids. Trimming shortened V by 6 bases and J by 2 bases, and 13 bases separated the two germline ends. In germline, CDR1 is SQVTM, CDR2 ANQGSEA. Complete variable domain (other parts from reference TRBV29-1 and TRBJ2-5): SAVISQKPSRDICQRGTSLTIQCQVDSQVTMMFWYRQQPGQSLTLIATANQGSEATYESGFVIDKFPISRPNLTFSTLTVSNMSPEDSSIYLCSVVTSIQETQYFGPGTRLLVL.

The chain combines TRBV2 with TRBJ1-4, with TRBD1 matching 7 bases. The germline gives CDR1 SNHLY, CDR2 FYNNEI. CDR3 length equals 14 residues. J gave up 7 bases and V 6 bases, and 8 bases lay outside the gene matches. The CDR3 spells CASRDPGGGEKLFF. CDR3 sequence (DNA): TGTGCCAGCAGGGACCCAGGGGGTGGTGAAAAACTGTTTTTT.

This chain uses TRBV6-5 with TRBJ2-2; no firm D call. CDR1 is MNHEY and CDR2 is SVGAGI in the germline V gene. This CDR3 contains 14 residues. V shed 0 bases and J shed 5 bases, with 7 bases lying between them. The CDR3 nucleotides are TGTGCCAGCAGTTACTCAAGGCGGACCGGGGAGCTGTTTTTT. Translated: CASSYSRRTGELFF.

The chain employs TRBV19 and TRBJ1-1; 7 bases are shared with TRBD1. After removal of 8 bases from V and 4 bases from J, the junction contained 10 bases not matched to a gene. Germline assignment: CDR1 LNHDA and CDR2 SQIVND (reference sequence). This CDR3 has 14 residues. CDR3 sequence (DNA): TGTGCCAGTGGAAAAGCCGGGACAGTCACTGAAGCTTTCTTT. Its protein product is CASGKAGTVTEAFF.

In its sample, this clone was seen once. This chain uses TRBV28 with TRBJ2-4; TRBD1 aligns across 7 bases. CDR1 and CDR2 from the germline V gene are MDHEN and SYDVKM. V dropped 6 bases and J dropped 8; count of bases not matched to a gene: 16. The CDR3 runs 16 residues. CDR3 nucleotides: TGTGCCAGCAGCCCTCCCCGAGGGGGCGGTATGGACATTCAGTACTTC. Translating gives CASSPPRGGGMDIQYF.

The chain carries TRBV9 and TRBJ1-2; 7 bases map to TRBD1. The germline V gene has CDR1 SGDLS and CDR2 YYNGEE. Germline trimming cut 2 bases from V and 3 bases from J; bases unmatched to any gene: 4. The CDR3 length is 14 residues. CDR3 coding DNA: TGTGCCAGCAGCGTCCTCCAGGGGGACTATGGCTACACCTTC. Translating gives CASSVLQGDYGYTF.

This rearrangement joins TRBV27 to TRBJ2-4, with TRBD2 as a possible D gene (5 bases). V dropped 6 bases and J dropped 8 bases, with 14 bases sitting between them. The CDR3 runs to 13 residues. The germline V gene encodes CDR1 MNHEY and CDR2 SMNVEV (reference sequence). This CDR3 reads CASSRYRDDIQYF. CDR3 sequence (DNA): TGTGCCAGCAGCAGATACCGGGATGACATTCAGTACTTC.

The chain couples TRBV10-3 to TRBJ1-5, with 7 nucleotides matching TRBD1. The CDR3 length is 16 residues. Germline-derived CDR1 and CDR2 are ENHRY and SYGVKD. Losses at the gene ends were 3 bases for V and 6 bases for J; bases not matched to a gene: 11. CDR3 bases: TGTGCCATCAGTGAATACCAGGGGGTTCGGGGTCAGCCCCAGCATTTT. It specifies CAISEYQGVRGQPQHF.

This clone showed up just once. The V and J genes are TRBV28 and TRBJ2-1; the D gene is possibly TRBD1 (7 bases). The V end was cut by 7 bases, the J end by 7 bases, with 17 bases between. Germline CDR1 and CDR2: MDHEN and SYDVKM. This CDR3 is built from 14 residues. Written as DNA, the CDR3 is TGTGCCAGCAACGGGGGTAAGGGGGCAAATGAGCAGTTCTTC. Encoded protein: CASNGGKGANEQFF.

The V and J genes are TRBV28 and TRBJ2-5; 8 bases align to TRBD1. Germline trimming cut 7 bases from V and 2 bases from J; bases unmatched to any gene: 0. The germline V gene has CDR1 MDHEN and CDR2 SYDVKM. This CDR3 is built from 12 residues. CDR3 coding DNA: TGTGCCAGCAACAGGGGGCAAGAGACCCAGTACTTC. It codes for CASNRGQETQYF.